Listed here is a single T cell receptor beta chain. The antigen it binds to is not known. The input lacks base qualities; no much larger clone sits a single base away. The sample's time point, from its label and the paper: pretreatment peripheral blood. A cohort of about 31 patients with locally advanced or metastatic urothelial carcinoma, treated at Memorial Sloan Kettering on a trial protocol, was included. Peripheral blood mononuclear cells were collected pretreatment and during treatment, with between 1 and 8 total time points obtained per patient. The Qiagen DNeasy Blood extraction kit was used to purify genomic DNA from total PBMCs and tumor samples. Collected pretreatment and during treatment, PBMCs were isolated and stored as previously described. This entry belongs to a study of PD-L1 blockade in urothelial cancer (dated by TCRdb to about 2017). As for the study more broadly: Every patient began therapy in 2014 and was given atezolizumab 1,200 mg intravenously every 3 weeks. About 90% of the 29 patients were males with bladder-origin urothelial cancer, and about 65% of the roughly 30 reported a prior smoking history. Patients had an ECOG performance status of 0 or 1 and had received between 0 and 3 prior chemotherapy regimens. Blood samples were analyzed at 3 weeks after treatment start (second dose) and at 6 weeks after treatment start. Blood samples gave a median of approximately 150,000 T cells and under 85,000 unique TCRs, with a median clonality of approximately 0.08. An exploratory multi-omic analysis was conducted of the somatic, immune and clinical correlates of response to PD-L1 blockade with atezolizumab in urothelial cancer. Pretreatment tumor samples and matched peripheral blood, collected serially before and after atezolizumab treatment, underwent TCR sequencing. Progression-free survival longer than 6 months counted as durable clinical benefit, and TCR features were additionally tested against both progression-free and overall survival. In the same patients, whole exome sequencing and RNA sequencing of pretreatment tumors were performed in addition to TCR sequencing. Nine patients reached durable clinical benefit, while some 20 patients did not. Over 28 patients had pretreatment blood TCR-seq, around 25 had at least one posttreatment blood collection, and around 25 had tumor TCR-seq.

CDR1 is given as SGHRS and CDR2 as YFSETQ, both from the germline V gene. V lost 0 bases and J lost 4 bases; the stretch between them is 10 bases long. Its CDR3 holds 14 amino acids, cysteine through phenylalanine. CDR3 DNA is the only sequence kept; it has 42 bases, read in frame from the first base. Results and caveats for the whole study, not just this receptor: Improved progression-free and overall survival was found to be associated with pretreatment peripheral blood TCR clonality below the median. Patients with durable benefit showed greater expansion of tumor-associated TCR clones in peripheral blood 3 weeks after starting treatment (n ≈ 21, p = 0.022). Because the sample size was small (n = 29) and many of the analyses were exploratory, the results are meant to be hypothesis-generating.

Synthetic TCR analog templates were spiked into each PCR to estimate absolute template abundance from read counts. TCRbeta CDR3 regions were amplified from genomic DNA with bias-controlled V and J gene primers using the immunoSEQ assay. Sequencing of rearranged TCRbeta segments was done at approximately 20X coverage. On the study's bioinformatics: Clustering was used to correct sequencing errors, and CDR3s were annotated against IMGT so that V, D and J genes could be assigned. Downstream analyses used only productive TCRbeta rearrangements, leaving out any out-of-frame or stop-codon sequences. To compute clonality, Shannon entropy was normalized by the log of the number of unique productive sequences and then subtracted from one. Fisher's exact test with Benjamini-Hochberg correction, at a threshold of adjusted p below 0.01, was used to find clones that differed between time points or between blood and tumor. TCRdb carries this immuneACCESS record with in-frame sequences only. Its versions omit some clonotypes, under half of them owing to an unresolved V gene in the studies checked, with the rest unexplained. That table supplies the V and J calls and clone size; D and trimming were determined from the DNA. This sample lists roughly 100,000 clones; more than 70% were detected once. The ten top clones hold 0.85% to 1% of the sample.

This receptor was taken from a woman of 80 years or more with urothelial cancer. This chain joins TRBV5-1 to TRBJ1-2; the D gene cannot be named for sure. This sample comprised PBMCs, obtained around atezolizumab (anti-PD-L1) treatment. CDR3 loop: CASSLDRGGYGYTF. In nucleotides, the sequence is TGCGCCAGCAGCTTGGACCGGGGTGGCTATGGCTACACCTTC. The entire variable domain, with the stretches around the CDR3 drawn from the reference TRBV5-1 and TRBJ1-2 proteins, is KAGVTQTPRYLIKTRGQQVTLSCSPISGHRSVSWYQQTPGQGLQFLFEYFSETQRNKGNFPGRFSGRQFSNSRSEMNVSTLELGDSALYLCASSLDRGGYGYTFGSGTRLTVV.